This T cell receptor beta chain is drawn from a study of T-cell reconstitution after alpha-beta-depleted transplantation in children. V lost 4 bases and J lost 3, with 7 bases in between. The V gene's germline CDR1 is SGHVS and CDR2 FQNEAQ. The CDR3 consists of 13 residues. For TCRbeta, the library was prepared with unique molecular identifiers. TCRdb re-called the PCR reads through MiXCR, storing one row per CDR3 protein. Of 600,000 to 700,000 distinct CDR3 sequences in the sample, less than 15% are singletons; the top ten hold 0.79%. This clonotype has a handful of counts. What it recognizes is unknown. Study findings and constraints: Approximately two months post-transplant, alpha-beta T cells reportedly originated from several hundred expanded graft clones. Some patients' high day-60 TCRbeta diversity was traced to surviving recipient T cells and thymic progenitors. Counts and diversity of T cells one year after transplant came mostly from newly produced T cells.

The sequence derives from a girl aged 2-9 years with congenital amegakaryocytic thrombocytopenia, due to receive a stem cell transplant. This chain connects TRBV7-8 to TRBJ2-1; no clear D. This material consisted of PBMCs, taken before TCRalphabeta/CD19-depleted stem cell transplant. This CDR3 is CASSSEFYNEQFF. As DNA, the CDR3 is TGTGCCAGCAGCTCCGAGTTCTACAATGAGCAGTTCTTC. Together with reference TRBV7-8 and TRBJ2-1, the CDR3 gives the full variable domain: GAGVSQSPRYKVAKRGQDVALRCDPISGHVSLFWYQQALGQGPEFLTYFQNEAQLDKSGLPSDRFFAERPEGSVSTLKIQRTQQEDSAVYLCASSSEFYNEQFFGPGTRLTVL.